The source of this TCR beta chain is a study of T cells in Graves' hyperthyroidism and ophthalmopathy. Overall study results and limits: Most clonotypes that expanded in the thyroid above 0.001 also showed up in blood.

RNA transcripts gave rise to amplified TCR beta CDR3 regions. First-round RT-PCR targeting the TCR CDR3 was performed with the HTBI primer set. TCRdb independently ran MiXCR on the multiplex PCR reads; one entry per CDR3 protein. The sample consists of approximately 370,000 distinct CDR3 sequences, around 14% of them appearing once. CDR1 is SGHAT, CDR2 FQNNGV, per germline. The J segment lost 2 bases and the V segment lost 5 bases, leaving 9 bases of the junction unmatched. The CDR3 contains 17 residues. PBMCs were sourced from roughly 10 ml fresh peripheral blood. This clonotype was seen only a few times. The antigen remains undetermined.

The V call is TRBV11-2, the J call TRBJ2-7; TRBD2 matches at 13 bases. This receptor was obtained from a woman aged 30 to 39 with Graves' hyperthyroidism. Sequenced input: blood. CDR3: CASSQRETSGRAYEQYF. The CDR3 DNA is TGTGCCAGCAGCCAGAGAGAAACTAGCGGGAGGGCCTACGAGCAGTACTTC.